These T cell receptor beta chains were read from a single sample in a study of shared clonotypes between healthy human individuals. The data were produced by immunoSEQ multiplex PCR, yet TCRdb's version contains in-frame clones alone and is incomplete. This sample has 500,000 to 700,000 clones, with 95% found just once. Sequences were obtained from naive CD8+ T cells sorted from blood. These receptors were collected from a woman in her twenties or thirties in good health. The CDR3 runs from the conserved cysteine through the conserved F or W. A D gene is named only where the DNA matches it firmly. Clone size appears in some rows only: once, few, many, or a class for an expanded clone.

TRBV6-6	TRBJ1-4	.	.	CASSPRGTNEKLFF	TGTGCCAGCAGTCCCCGGGGCACTAATGAAAAACTGTTTTTT
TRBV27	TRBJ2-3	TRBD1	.	CASRDRYTDTQYF	TGTGCCAGCCGGGACAGATACACAGATACGCAGTATTTT
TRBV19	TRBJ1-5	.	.	CASSPRKGEYSNQPQHF	TGTGCCAGTAGCCCAAGAAAAGGCGAATATAGCAATCAGCCCCAGCATTTT
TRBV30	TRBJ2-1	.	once	CAWSVLPNEQFF	TGTGCCTGGAGTGTACTACCCAATGAGCAGTTCTTC
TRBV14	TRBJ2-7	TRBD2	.	CASSQRSSGSYEQYF	TGTGCCAGCAGCCAACGGTCTAGCGGCTCCTACGAGCAGTACTTC
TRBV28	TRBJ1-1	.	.	CASSPRTEAFF	TGTGCCAGCAGTCCCCGTACCGAAGCTTTCTTT
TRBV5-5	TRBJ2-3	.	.	CASEAGRLTDTQYF	TGTGCCAGCGAGGCCGGGAGACTCACAGATACGCAGTATTTT
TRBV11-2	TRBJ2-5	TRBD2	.	CASSRGTSGQETQYF	TGTGCCAGCAGCCGAGGGACTAGCGGGCAAGAGACCCAGTACTTC
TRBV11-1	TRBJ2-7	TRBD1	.	CASSPVGTGGVYEQYF	TGTGCCAGCAGCCCGGTAGGGACAGGGGGTGTCTACGAGCAGTACTTC
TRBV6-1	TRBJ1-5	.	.	CASSEPADQPQHF	TGTGCCAGCAGTGAGCCCGCCGATCAGCCCCAGCATTTT